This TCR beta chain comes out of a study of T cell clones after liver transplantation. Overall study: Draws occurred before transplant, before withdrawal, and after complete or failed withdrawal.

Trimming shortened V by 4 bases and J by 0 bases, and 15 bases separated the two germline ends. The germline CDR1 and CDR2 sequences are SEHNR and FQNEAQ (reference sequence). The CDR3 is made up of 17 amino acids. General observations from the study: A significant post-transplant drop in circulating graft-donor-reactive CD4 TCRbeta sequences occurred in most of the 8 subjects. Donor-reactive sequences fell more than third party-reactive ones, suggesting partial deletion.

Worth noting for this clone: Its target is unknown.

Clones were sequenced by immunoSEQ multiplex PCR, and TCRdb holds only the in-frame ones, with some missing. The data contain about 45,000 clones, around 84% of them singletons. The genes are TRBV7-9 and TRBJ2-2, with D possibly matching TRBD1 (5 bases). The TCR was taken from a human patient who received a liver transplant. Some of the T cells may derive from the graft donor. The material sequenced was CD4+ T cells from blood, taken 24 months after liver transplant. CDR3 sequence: CASSWVRAATNTGELFF. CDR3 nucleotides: TGTGCCAGCAGCTGGGTCAGGGCAGCTACGAACACCGGGGAGCTGTTTTTT.